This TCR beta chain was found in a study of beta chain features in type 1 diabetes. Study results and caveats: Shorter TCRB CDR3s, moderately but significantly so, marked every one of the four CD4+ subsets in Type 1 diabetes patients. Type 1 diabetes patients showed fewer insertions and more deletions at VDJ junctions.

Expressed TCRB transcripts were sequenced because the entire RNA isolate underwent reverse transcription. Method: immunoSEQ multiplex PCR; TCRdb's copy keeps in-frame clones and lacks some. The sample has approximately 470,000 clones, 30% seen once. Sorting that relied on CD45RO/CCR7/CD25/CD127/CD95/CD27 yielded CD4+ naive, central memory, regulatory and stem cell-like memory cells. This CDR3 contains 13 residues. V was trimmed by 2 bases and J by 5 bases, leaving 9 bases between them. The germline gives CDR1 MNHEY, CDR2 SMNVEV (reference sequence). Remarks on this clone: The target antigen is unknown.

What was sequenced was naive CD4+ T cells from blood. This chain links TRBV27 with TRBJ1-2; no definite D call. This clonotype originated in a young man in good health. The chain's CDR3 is CASSLRGSYGYTF. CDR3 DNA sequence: TGTGCCAGCAGTTTAAGAGGAAGTTATGGCTACACCTTC.